The 20 T cell receptor beta chains below were found in one sample sequenced in a study of T cell responses to AZD1222 COVID-19 vaccine. The protocol was immunoSEQ multiplex PCR, while the TCRdb copy is restricted to in-frame clones and leaves out a portion. This table has tens of thousands of clones, approximately 85% appearing once. The source was peripheral blood, collected 28 days after the second AZD1222 dose. The receptors stem from an adult who received the AZD1222 COVID-19 vaccine.

The chain uses TRBV25-1 and TRBJ1-2; D gene uncertain. Deletions cut 2 bases from V and 2 bases from J, with 12 bases between. The CDR3 has 15 amino acids. Per the germline V gene, CDR1 is MGHDK and CDR2 is SYGVNS. The CDR3 here is CASSEARATNYGYTF. In DNA form, the CDR3 reads TGTGCCAGCAGTGAAGCGCGGGCGACCAACTATGGCTACACCTTC.

The chain recombines TRBV7-9 with TRBJ2-1; D not resolved. The CDR3 runs to 12 residues. Deletions cut 5 bases from V and 9 bases from J, with 11 bases between. Germline loops: CDR1 SEHNR, CDR2 FQNEAQ (reference sequence). As DNA, the CDR3 is TGTGCCAGCAGCGCTGTGTTTACTGAGCAGTTCTTC. Amino acids: CASSAVFTEQFF.

A remark on this clone: The junction does not match germline at one end; this may be a read error. V and J are TRBV27 and TRBJ2-3; no definite D call. The germline gives CDR1 MNHEY, CDR2 SMNVEV (reference sequence). The CDR3 sequence is 15 residues long. CDR3 sequence (DNA): TGTGCCAGCAGTTTAGAGGTCCTCAGCAGAGATACGCAGTATTTT. Its protein product is CASSLEVLSRDTQYF.

The chain is built from TRBV20-1 and TRBJ2-7, with D possibly matching TRBD2 (6 bases). V dropped 3 bases and J dropped 5 bases, with 17 bases sitting between them. Germline values: CDR1 DFQATT, CDR2 SNEGSKA (reference sequence). This CDR3 is 14 amino acids long. This CDR3 is CSASDAGSRNEQYF. CDR3 coding DNA: TGCAGTGCTAGTGACGCGGGATCCAGGAACGAGCAGTACTTC.

This clone was detected once. V gene TRBV28 combines with J gene TRBJ1-4, with D uncertain. The ends were cut back, 7 bases at V and 3 bases at J, with 12 bases in the middle. CDR1 MDHEN and CDR2 SYDVKM come from the germline V gene. The CDR3 consists of 14 residues. CDR3 coding DNA: TGTGCCAGCATACCTGGTGGGGCTAATGAAAAACTGTTTTTT. Its protein product is CASIPGGANEKLFF.

This chain joins TRBV18 and TRBJ1-2, with a possible D match to TRBD1 (5 bases). Trimming removed 2 bases from V and 3 bases from J, with 7 bases in between. The CDR3 sequence is 13 residues long. Germline CDR1 KGHSH, CDR2 LQKENI. CDR3 residues: CASSPSGDYGYTF. As DNA, the CDR3 is TGTGCCAGCTCACCATCGGGGGACTATGGCTACACCTTC.

V gene TRBV27 combines with J gene TRBJ2-7, with D unresolved. In germline, CDR1 is MNHEY, CDR2 SMNVEV (reference sequence). This CDR3 is 15 amino acids long. V lost 3 bases and J lost 0, with 12 bases in between. The CDR3 DNA is TGTGCCAGCAGTTTCCGAGTGGTGAGCTCCTACGAGCAGTACTTC. Residues: CASSFRVVSSYEQYF.

The chain carries TRBV5-1 and TRBJ1-2, with a tentative D call TRBD1 (5 bases). The CDR3 has 15 residues. V gave up 3 bases and J gave up 0 bases, with 12 bases separating them. Germline V gene lookup returns CDR1 SGHRS and CDR2 YFSETQ. CDR3 nucleotides: TGCGCCAGCAGCTCGGCCGGGACGGCTAACTATGGCTACACCTTC. Protein sequence: CASSSAGTANYGYTF.

This sequence joins TRBV11-1 and TRBJ1-1, with D uncertain. The CDR3 loop spans 15 amino acids. V dropped 5 bases and J dropped 1 base, with 14 bases sitting between them. Germline CDR1 reads SGHAT; CDR2 reads FQDESV (reference sequence). For the CDR3, the DNA is TGTGCCAGCAGCCGTCTCACTGGCCAGAACACTGAAGCTTTCTTT. Protein sequence: CASSRLTGQNTEAFF.

The chain recombines TRBV27 with TRBJ1-1; no reliable D call. Trimming cost V 0 bases and J 7 bases, with 9 bases left between them. This CDR3 spans 13 amino acids. Germline CDR1 is MNHEY and CDR2 is SMNVEV (reference sequence). The CDR3 bases are TGTGCCAGCAGTTTATCGCCCGGGTATGAAGCTTTCTTT. This codes for CASSLSPGYEAFF.

V gene TRBV30 combines with J gene TRBJ1-2; no firm D call. The germline V and J ends were trimmed by 0 bases and 7 bases, with 6 bases remaining between them. The CDR3 covers 11 residues. The germline gives CDR1 GTSNPN, CDR2 SVGIG (reference sequence). The CDR3, as DNA: TGTGCCTGGAGTGTAGGGCTTGGCTACACCTTC. This translates into CAWSVGLGYTF.

This rearrangement joins TRBV3-1 (or the pseudogene TRBV3-2) to TRBJ1-2; tentatively, D is TRBD1 (6 bases). This CDR3 contains 15 residues. Trimming shortened V by 4 bases and J by 5 bases, and 17 bases separated the two germline ends. Looked up from germline, CDR1 is LGHDT and CDR2 is YNNKEL (reference sequence). The CDR3 coding sequence is TGTGCCAGCAGCCCCCAGGGCTGGGGGGCATATGGCTACACCTTC. The encoded protein is CASSPQGWGAYGYTF.

This chain links TRBV6-2 or TRBV6-3 with TRBJ2-7; tentative D call: TRBD1 (5 bases). Germline V gives CDR1 MNHEY, CDR2 SVGEGT. The CDR3 totals 15 residues. The germline V and J ends were trimmed by 2 bases and 3 bases, with 14 bases remaining between them. DNA of the CDR3: TGTGCCAGCAGTTACGCCTCAGGGTTAAACTACGAGCAGTACTTC. As protein: CASSYASGLNYEQYF.

The chain uses TRBV10-3 and TRBJ2-1, with D tentatively TRBD2 (6 bases). In germline, CDR1 is ENHRY, CDR2 SYGVKD. V dropped 11 bases and J dropped 3 bases, with 14 bases sitting between them. The CDR3 is 13 residues long. CDR3 in DNA: TGTGCCCTGAGCCGGGGGAACTACAATGAGCAGTTCTTC. Translating it yields CALSRGNYNEQFF.

V usage is TRBV9 and J usage is TRBJ2-7; a possible D gene is TRBD1 (6 bases). This CDR3 has 15 residues. Germline assignment: CDR1 SGDLS and CDR2 YYNGEE. V was cut by 4 bases and J by 0 bases, with 14 bases left in between. CDR3 DNA sequence: TGTGCCAGCAGCCCGATAGAGGACAGCTCCTACGAGCAGTACTTC. Encoded protein: CASSPIEDSSYEQYF. Full variable domain (remainder filled in from reference TRBV9 and TRBJ2-7): DSGVTQTPKHLITATGQRVTLRCSPRSGDLSVYWYQQSLDQGLQFLIQYYNGEERAKGNILERFSAQQFPDLHSELNLSSLELGDSALYFCASSPIEDSSYEQYFGPGTRLTVT.

J is TRBJ2-3 and V is TRBV27, with 8 bases identical to TRBD2. The CDR3 is 17 amino acids. Trimming cost V 2 bases and J 0 bases; bases outside gene matches: 7. Germline-derived CDR1 and CDR2 are MNHEY and SMNVEV (reference sequence). The CDR3: CASSLRWASGSTDTQYF. CDR3 in DNA: TGTGCCAGCAGTTTACGCTGGGCTAGCGGGAGCACAGATACGCAGTATTTT.

This chain uses TRBV29-1 with TRBJ2-2; 9 bases are shared with TRBD2. The V gene end was trimmed by 7 bases and the J gene end by 1 base; junction bases not matched to a gene: 1. Germline values: CDR1 SQVTM, CDR2 ANQGSEA. The CDR3 runs 13 residues. CDR3 in amino acids: CSATSGNTGELFF. CDR3 sequence (DNA): TGCAGCGCGACTAGCGGGAACACCGGGGAGCTGTTTTTT.

In nucleotides, the CDR3 is TGTGCCAGCAGCCCCGGGGGGAACACTGAAGCTTTCTTT. Translating it yields CASSPGGNTEAFF. The chain has TRBV7-3 and TRBJ1-1; possibly TRBD1 for D (5 bases). This CDR3 comprises 13 residues. The ends were cut back, 5 bases at V and 1 base at J, with 8 bases in the middle. CDR1 SGHTA and CDR2 FQGTGA come from the germline V gene.

This clone has just one count. The genes are TRBV9 and TRBJ2-5; 9 bases fit TRBD1. The CDR3 contains 14 residues. Per the germline V gene, CDR1 is SGDLS and CDR2 is YYNGEE. V shed 3 bases and J 5 bases; nucleotides not matched to a gene: 5. The CDR3 loop is CASSEQGARETQYF. Written as DNA, the CDR3 is TGTGCCAGCAGCGAACAGGGGGCTCGGGAGACCCAGTACTTC.

The chain joins TRBV15 to TRBJ1-5; possible D gene TRBD1, 5 bases. CDR3 length: 16 amino acids. The V gene lost 0 bases and the J gene lost 4 bases, with 13 bases spanning the gap. Germline V lookup: CDR1 LNHNV, CDR2 YYDKDF (reference sequence). CDR3 amino acids: CATSRDRGTENQPQHF. The CDR3 DNA is TGTGCCACCAGCAGAGACCGCGGGACGGAAAATCAGCCCCAGCATTTT.